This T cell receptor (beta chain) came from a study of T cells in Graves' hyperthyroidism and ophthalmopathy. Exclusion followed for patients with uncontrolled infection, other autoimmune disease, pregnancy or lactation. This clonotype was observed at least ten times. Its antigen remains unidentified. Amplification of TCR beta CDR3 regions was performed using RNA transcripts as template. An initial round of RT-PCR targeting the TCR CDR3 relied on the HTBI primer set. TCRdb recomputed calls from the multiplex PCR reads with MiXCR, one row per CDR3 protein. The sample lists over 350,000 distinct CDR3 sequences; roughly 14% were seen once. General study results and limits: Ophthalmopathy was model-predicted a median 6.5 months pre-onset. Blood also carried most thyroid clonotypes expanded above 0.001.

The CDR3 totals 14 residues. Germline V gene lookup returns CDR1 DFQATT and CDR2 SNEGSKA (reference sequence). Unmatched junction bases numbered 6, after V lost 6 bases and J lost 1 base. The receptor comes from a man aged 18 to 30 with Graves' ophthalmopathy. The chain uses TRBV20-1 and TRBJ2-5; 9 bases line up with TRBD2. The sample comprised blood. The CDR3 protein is CSARSGGPQETQYF. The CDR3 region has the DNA TGCAGTGCAAGGAGCGGGGGGCCCCAAGAGACCCAGTACTTC.